The T cell receptor beta chain described here comes from a study of post-analysis software for immune sequencing data. The study's findings and limits: Among roughly five TRBV segments more frequent in patients than controls were TRBV5-6, TRBV5-1 and TRBV20-1.

Of note for this clonotype: The antigen is undetermined.

Prepared libraries of TCR beta cDNA carried unique molecular identifiers. Using its own MiXCR run on the PCR reads, TCRdb lists one record per CDR3 protein. This table holds roughly 730,000 distinct CDR3 sequences, 30% found once. Germline V gene lookup returns CDR1 SGHVS and CDR2 FQNEAQ. CDR3 length: 14 residues. V was clipped by 7 bases and J by 2 bases, with 14 bases between them. The sequence came from a girl aged 5-17 years with multiple sclerosis. The sample consisted of blood. The rearrangement links TRBV7-8 to TRBJ2-5; D assignment may be TRBD1 or TRBD2 (5 bases each). CDR3 protein: CASTTRWGQETQYF. CDR3 coding DNA: TGTGCCAGCACCACCCGATGGGGGCAAGAGACCCAGTACTTC.